The 11 T cell receptor beta chains below all came from one sample that was sequenced in a study of human T cells and chemical hapten exposure. A single record per CDR3 protein comes from TCRdb applying MiXCR to the RACE reads. The repertoire holds around 53,000 distinct CDR3 sequences, less than 10% seen once, with roughly 4.4% in the top ten. Specified time point: patch test 1, 2 weeks after DPC sensitization. Regarding treatment: therapeutic diphenylcyclopropenone sensitization with weekly scalp DPC. The sample was whole blood, taken in connection with sensitization to the hapten diphenylcyclopropenone (DPC). Every receptor here comes from a woman aged 45-65 years with alopecia areata. Some clones in this sample may be carry-over from other donors' samples.

CDR3 nucleotides: TGTGCCAGCAGCTCTGTCAGAGGCGTCTATGGCTACACCTTC. Translated, it gives CASSSVRGVYGYTF. The chain joins TRBV11-2 to TRBJ1-2; D not certain. The CDR3 runs 14 residues. The ends were cut back, 4 bases at V and 4 bases at J, with 13 bases in the middle. CDR1 is SGHAT, CDR2 FQNNGV, per germline.

In this sample, this clonotype turned up many times. The chain employs TRBV11-2 and TRBJ2-7; no clear D. Germline values: CDR1 SGHAT, CDR2 FQNNGV. Trimming took off 1 base at V and 9 bases at J, with 13 bases between the two ends. The CDR3 spans 13 residues. The CDR3 DNA follows: TGTGCCAGCAGCTTAGGTGTAAGCCAAGGGCAGTACTTC. Its translation is CASSLGVSQGQYF. The whole variable domain, filled in from reference TRBV11-2 and TRBJ2-7, reads EAGVAQSPRYKIIEKRQSVAFWCNPISGHATLYWYQQILGQGPKLLIQFQNNGVVDDSQLPKDRFSAERLKGVDSTLKIQPAKLEDSAVYLCASSLGVSQGQYFGPGTRLTVT.

This clonotype rates as medium-sized. This rearrangement joins TRBV11-2 to TRBJ2-7, with TRBD2 matching 7 bases. The CDR3 length is 16 residues. Germline-derived CDR1 and CDR2 are SGHAT and FQNNGV. V lost 2 bases, J lost 2 bases, and 9 bases stayed unmatched. The CDR3 sequence: CASSLTSGGGPYEQYF. In nucleotides, the CDR3 is TGTGCCAGCAGCTTAACGTCGGGAGGAGGTCCCTACGAGCAGTACTTC.

This clonotype turned up a few times. This chain joins TRBV27 and TRBJ2-7, with TRBD1 matching over 11 bases. Germline loops: CDR1 MNHEY, CDR2 SMNVEV (reference sequence). The CDR3 is 14 residues long. Unmatched junction bases numbered 7, after V lost 5 bases and J lost 7 bases. The CDR3: CASSPGQGVGEQYF. The CDR3 coding sequence is TGTGCCAGCAGTCCGGGACAGGGGGTAGGGGAGCAGTACTTC.

This clonotype has a count of ten or more. The chain is built from TRBV27 and TRBJ2-7; D may be TRBD2 (5 bases). Trimming left V 5 bases short and J 3 bases short, with 17 bases between. The CDR3 is made up of 15 amino acids. Germline CDR1 reads MNHEY; CDR2 reads SMNVEV (reference sequence). The CDR3 DNA is TGTGCCAGCAGTCCCCAGACGGGGAATTACTACGAGCAGTACTTC. This sequence encodes CASSPQTGNYYEQYF.

This clonotype was detected ten times or more. The chain employs TRBV29-1 and TRBJ1-5; 7 bases map to TRBD1. CDR1 and CDR2 from the germline V gene are SQVTM and ANQGSEA. With V trimmed by 0 bases and J by 6 bases, 14 bases remained unmatched. The CDR3 covers 17 residues. CDR3 in DNA: TGCAGCGTTGAAGATCTAAAAGGGGGCCCACACCCTCAGCCCCAGCATTTT. Translated: CSVEDLKGGPHPQPQHF.

The chain employs TRBV10-3 and TRBJ2-1; TRBD1 is a possible D gene (5 bases). Trimming pared 2 bases from V and 5 bases from J, leaving 7 bases between. The CDR3 contains 13 residues. Per the germline V gene, CDR1 is ENHRY and CDR2 is SYGVKD. The CDR3 here is CAISERGNNEQFF. The CDR3 nucleotides are TGTGCCATCAGTGAGAGGGGCAACAATGAGCAGTTCTTC.

This clonotype was seen at least ten times. The rearrangement links TRBV27 to TRBJ1-5; D is undetermined. V was clipped by 5 bases and J by 3 bases, with 11 bases between them. This CDR3 region has 14 residues. The germline V gene encodes CDR1 MNHEY and CDR2 SMNVEV (reference sequence). DNA for the CDR3: TGTGCCAGCAGTAAACAAGGATCCAATCAGCCCCAGCATTTT. It specifies CASSKQGSNQPQHF.

There are a few counts of this clonotype. This chain connects TRBV7-9 to TRBJ2-1, with 9 bases fitting TRBD2. Germline CDR1 reads SEHNR; CDR2 reads FQNEAQ (reference sequence). The V segment lost 5 bases and the J segment 7 bases; nucleotides outside the gene matches: 15. This CDR3 has 17 amino acids. CDR3: CASSPKIAGVMKNEQFF. CDR3 bases: TGTGCCAGCAGCCCGAAAATAGCGGGAGTCATGAAAAATGAGCAGTTCTTC.

This chain links TRBV29-1 with TRBJ1-2; D remains unclear. Germline V CDR1 and CDR2: SQVTM, ANQGSEA. The length of the CDR3 is 10 residues. Between the trimmed V and J ends, which lost 2 bases and 5 bases, there was a span of 3 bases. CDR3 sequence reads: CSVEQYGYTF. DNA of the CDR3: TGCAGCGTTGAACAGTATGGCTACACCTTC. Full variable domain (remainder filled in from reference TRBV29-1 and TRBJ1-2): SAVISQKPSRDICQRGTSLTIQCQVDSQVTMMFWYRQQPGQSLTLIATANQGSEATYESGFVIDKFPISRPNLTFSTLTVSNMSPEDSSIYLCSVEQYGYTFGSGTRLTVV.

Regarding this clonotype: Compared with germline, one end of the junction differs, possibly owing to a read error. This rearrangement joins TRBV7-9 to TRBJ2-7; 7 bases agree with TRBD2. The CDR3 contains 13 residues. Germline V gene lookup returns CDR1 SEHNR and CDR2 FQNEAQ (reference sequence). CDR3 DNA: TGTGCCAGCAGCTCCGGAACTAGCGCCGAGGAGTACTTC. It translates to CASSSGTSAEEYF.